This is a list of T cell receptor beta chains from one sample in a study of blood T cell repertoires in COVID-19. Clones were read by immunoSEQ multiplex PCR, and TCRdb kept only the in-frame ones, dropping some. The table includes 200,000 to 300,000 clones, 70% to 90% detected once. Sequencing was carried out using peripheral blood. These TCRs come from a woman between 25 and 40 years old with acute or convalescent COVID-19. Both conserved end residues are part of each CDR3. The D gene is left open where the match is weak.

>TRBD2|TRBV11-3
CASSPGLAVQETQYF
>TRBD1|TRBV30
CAWSDQGGQPQHF
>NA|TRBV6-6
CASRSLNTEAFF
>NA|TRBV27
CASTLFAGAYNEQFF
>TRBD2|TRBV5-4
CASSRGLAGGPYEQYF
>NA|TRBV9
CASSSRQVGTGELFF
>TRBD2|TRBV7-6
CASNPLAGANTGELFF
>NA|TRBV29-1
CSVVPLGAQETQYF
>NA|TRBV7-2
CASSLGGPELYEQYF
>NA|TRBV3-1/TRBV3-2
CASSHRGSAGNTIYF
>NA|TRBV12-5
CASGLVITGELFF
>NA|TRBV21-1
CASSKRTVPKLNTEAFF
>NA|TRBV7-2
CASSLVLRTQETQYF
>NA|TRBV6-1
CASSEAVGRSNQPQHF
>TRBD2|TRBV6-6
CASSYTRTSGAYEQYF
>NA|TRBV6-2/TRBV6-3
CASSYYRRTASNQPQHF
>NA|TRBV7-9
CAIPAPDEKLFF
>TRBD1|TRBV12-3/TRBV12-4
CASSPGTAHSQYF
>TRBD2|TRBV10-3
CAISGLAGVGTGELFF
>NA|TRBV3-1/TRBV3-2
CASSQEEGKAFF
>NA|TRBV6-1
CASTVGLARTYEQYF
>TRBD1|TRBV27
CASEDRGHEQYF
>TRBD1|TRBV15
CATSRARQGNTEAFF
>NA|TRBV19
CTSSPGQTYNSPLHF
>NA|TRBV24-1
CATSAESGRGNEKLFF
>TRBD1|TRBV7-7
CASSPQQGAEQYF
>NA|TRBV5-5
CASSLFTQGPYEQYF
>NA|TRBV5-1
CASSWTTGNYEQYF
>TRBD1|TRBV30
CASLPNRGRFAEAFF
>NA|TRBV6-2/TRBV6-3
CASSYGGNSYNEQFF
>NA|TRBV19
CASSMTLDTEAFF
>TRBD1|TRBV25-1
CASSAGTGLSNQPQHF
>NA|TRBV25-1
CASSPDRIHGYTF
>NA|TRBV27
CASSLQGTPNQPQHF
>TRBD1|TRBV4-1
CASSRWDREVTEAFF
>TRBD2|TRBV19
CASSIPTSGTKQFF
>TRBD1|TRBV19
CATRDRGSNQPQHF
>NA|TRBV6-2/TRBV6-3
CASSYSPGIGGTEAFF
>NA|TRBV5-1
CASSLLRNTDTQYF
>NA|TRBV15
CATSTRRRDTIYF
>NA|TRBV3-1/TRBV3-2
CASSQVSPLEQYF
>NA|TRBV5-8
CASSLLTEYNEQFF
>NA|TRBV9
CASSVGIEAHYEQYF
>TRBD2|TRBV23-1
CASSQSGVAGFYEQYF
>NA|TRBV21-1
CASSNLRGTFETQYF
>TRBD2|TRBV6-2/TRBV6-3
CASSLLLAGGSTGELFF
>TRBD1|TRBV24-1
CATRGQGERGYGYTF
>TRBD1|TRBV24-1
CATDLGQGVTNEKLFF